A single sample is the source of the 11 T cell receptor beta chains below, sequenced in a study of T cell changes during pregnancy in multiple sclerosis. Assay: immunoSEQ multiplex PCR; the TCRdb copy retains only in-frame clones and omits some. The table shows tens of thousands of clones, with 90% to 95% occurring only once. The material was peripheral blood, obtained in the second trimester of pregnancy. The receptors shown here come from a female donor with multiple sclerosis, enrolled in a pregnancy study.

This clone has a single count. V and J are TRBV2 and TRBJ1-1; D gene uncertain. V gave up 4 bases and J gave up 3 bases, with 21 bases separating them. CDR1 SNHLY and CDR2 FYNNEI come from the germline V gene. The CDR3 has 17 amino acids. This CDR3 is CASSAHKEEARDTEAFF. The CDR3 DNA reads TGTGCCAGCAGTGCCCACAAAGAGGAGGCACGGGACACTGAAGCTTTCTTT.

The J gene is TRBJ2-5, the V gene TRBV7-2, with a possible D match to TRBD1 (6 bases). The CDR3 contains 13 residues. V gave up 3 bases and J gave up 5 bases, with 10 bases separating them. CDR1 SGHTA and CDR2 FQGNSA come from the germline V gene. CDR3 protein: CASSLSGVETQYF. The CDR3 DNA reads as TGTGCCAGCAGCTTGTCAGGGGTTGAGACCCAGTACTTC.

V and J are TRBV4-2 and TRBJ2-7; 8 nucleotides line up with TRBD1. Germline assignment: CDR1 LGHNA and CDR2 YNFKEQ. This CDR3 spans 14 amino acids. V shed 3 bases and J 1 base; nucleotides not matched to a gene: 2. CDR3 region: CASSQTGDSYEQYF. The CDR3 DNA reads TGTGCCAGCAGCCAGACAGGGGATTCCTACGAGCAGTACTTC.

In its sample, this clone was seen once. V usage is TRBV9 and J usage is TRBJ2-1, with 11 nucleotides matching TRBD2. This CDR3 region has 19 residues. The V gene's germline CDR1 is SGDLS and CDR2 YYNGEE. Germline trimming cut 3 bases from V and 6 bases from J; bases unmatched to any gene: 17. CDR3 DNA: TGTGCCAGCAGCGGATCCCAGACAGGATTAGCGGGAGGGCTCAATGAGCAGTTCTTC. Translation gives CASSGSQTGLAGGLNEQFF.

DNA for the CDR3: TGTGCCAGCACCACAACAGGGACTGGAAACACCATATATTTT. It translates to CASTTTGTGNTIYF. This chain joins TRBV11-1 and TRBJ1-3, with D possibly TRBD1 on 6 matching bases. Germline lookup yields CDR1 SGHAT and CDR2 FQDESV (reference sequence). CDR3 length equals 14 residues. Trimming shortened V by 7 bases and J by 2 bases, and 12 bases separated the two germline ends. Drawing the rest from reference TRBV11-1 and TRBJ1-3, the complete variable domain is EAEVAQSPRYKITEKSQAVAFWCDPISGHATLYWYRQILGQGPELLVQFQDESVVDDSQLPKDRFSAERLKGVDSTLKIQPAELGDSAMYLCASTTTGTGNTIYFGEGSWLTVV.

V is TRBV18 and J is TRBJ2-7; TRBD1 might be the D (5 bases). The ends were cut back, 1 base at V and 2 bases at J, with 6 bases in the middle. CDR3 size: 13 residues. Germline CDR1 reads KGHSH; CDR2 reads LQKENI. The CDR3 region is CASSPRQTYEQYF. The CDR3 DNA is TGTGCCAGCTCACCACGACAGACCTACGAGCAGTACTTC.

This clone occurred once. This chain connects TRBV4-2 to TRBJ2-3; 8 nucleotides align to TRBD2. The CDR3 spans 15 residues. Germline trimming cut 2 bases from V and 6 bases from J; bases unmatched to any gene: 7. The germline gives CDR1 LGHNA, CDR2 YNFKEQ. CDR3 DNA sequence: TGTGCCAGCAGCCAAAGCGGGGGTGGGGTCGATACGCAGTATTTT. This gives the protein CASSQSGGGVDTQYF.

The rearrangement joins TRBV10-3 to TRBJ2-1; 9 bases align to TRBD1. The CDR3 is 17 residues long. With V trimmed by 3 bases and J by 4 bases, 10 bases remained unmatched. CDR1 is ENHRY, CDR2 SYGVKD, per germline. CDR3 loop: CAISEPPTGQGYNEQFF. DNA for the CDR3: TGTGCCATCAGTGAACCCCCTACGGGACAGGGATACAATGAGCAGTTCTTC.

A single count supports this clone. The gene calls are TRBV5-1 and TRBJ2-1; a weak D match, TRBD2 (7 bases). The CDR3 runs to 16 residues. CDR1 and CDR2 from the germline V gene are SGHRS and YFSETQ. Trimming took off 2 bases at V and 8 bases at J, with 20 bases between the two ends. CDR3 sequence reads: CASSFSAGGAVYEQFF. The CDR3 nucleotides are TGCGCCAGCAGCTTCAGTGCTGGGGGGGCCGTTTATGAGCAGTTCTTC.

The J gene is TRBJ2-1, the V gene TRBV14; a possible D gene is TRBD2 (5 bases). This CDR3 region has 12 residues. CDR1 is SGHDN and CDR2 is FVKESK in the germline V gene. V shed 8 bases and J shed 6 bases, with 11 bases lying between them. The CDR3 spells CASGEFFNEQFF. DNA for the CDR3: TGTGCCAGCGGGGAGTTTTTCAATGAGCAGTTCTTC.

The chain joins TRBV7-9 to TRBJ1-1; D gene uncertain. CDR1 is SEHNR, CDR2 FQNEAQ, per germline (reference sequence). This CDR3 spans 14 amino acids. Trimming pared 1 base from V and 6 bases from J, leaving 12 bases between. Here the CDR3 DNA reads TGTGCCAGCAGCTTAGTTGCGAGCCTCTCTGAAGCTTTCTTT. The encoded protein is CASSLVASLSEAFF.